The 3 T cell receptor beta chains given below trace back to one sample, sequenced in a study of T cell responses to AZD1222 COVID-19 vaccine. TCRdb's copy holds only in-frame clones and misses some; the assay was immunoSEQ multiplex PCR. The repertoire holds some 150,000 clones, with roughly 89% as singletons. The sample was peripheral blood, taken on day 0 of AZD1222 vaccination. The source of these receptors is an adult in good health.

The J gene is TRBJ2-3, the V gene TRBV28; TRBD2 matches 10 bases. CDR3 length: 19 residues. V shed 1 base, J shed 0 bases, and the junction held 10 bases outside the gene matches. The germline V gene encodes CDR1 MDHEN and CDR2 SYDVKM. The CDR3: CASSLFGRTSGTSTDTQYF. CDR3 bases: TGTGCCAGCAGTTTATTCGGACGTACTAGCGGGACTAGCACAGATACGCAGTATTTT.

This chain connects TRBV5-4 to TRBJ2-2; maybe TRBD2 (6 bases). This CDR3 contains 15 residues. The germline CDR1 and CDR2 sequences are SGHNT and YYREEE (reference sequence). Trimming stripped 4 bases from V and 4 bases from J, with 14 bases between. CDR3: CASSPGLYSTGELFF. CDR3 nucleotide sequence: TGTGCCAGCAGCCCGGGACTTTACTCCACCGGGGAGCTGTTTTTT.

In nucleotides, the CDR3 is TGTGCCAGCTCCCAGGGACTAAGGACGGATGAGCAGTTCTTC. Its protein product is CASSQGLRTDEQFF. The J gene is TRBJ2-1, the V gene TRBV11-3; 7 nucleotides line up with TRBD2. V was pared by 8 bases and J by 8 bases, with 12 bases of the junction left unmatched. Germline loops: CDR1 SGHNT, CDR2 YENEEA. The CDR3 extends over 14 amino acids.